This T cell receptor beta chain was sequenced during a study of blood T cells in healthy people across ages. Findings of the study overall: Long-lived donors carried more naive CD4+ cells and greater diversity than aged donors.

Researchers isolated at least 7 million PBMCs per sample. The second PCR ran roughly 7 to 12 cycles with a sample-barcoded 5' primer and J-beta primers. TCRdb ran MiXCR on the 5' RACE reads and lists one entry per CDR3 protein. This sample yields 790,000 or so distinct CDR3 sequences, of which 56% are seen a single time; roughly 25% belongs to the top ten. In the case of this clonotype: Its antigen is not known.

V was cut by 0 bases and J by 2 bases, with 13 bases left in between. This CDR3 has 16 residues. Per the germline V gene, CDR1 is SGHRS and CDR2 is YFSETQ. The specimen was blood. J is TRBJ2-3 and V is TRBV5-1; a weak D match, TRBD2 (5 bases). This receptor was identified in a man between 35 and 55 years old in good health. CDR3: CASSLGISEHTDTQYF. The CDR3 DNA sequence: TGCGCCAGCAGCTTGGGTATTAGCGAGCACACAGATACGCAGTATTTT.